This TCR beta chain is drawn from a study of T cell responses to AZD1222 COVID-19 vaccine. Profiled with immunoSEQ multiplex PCR; TCRdb holds only in-frame clones, not every one. The sample comprises around 160,000 clones, 90% to 95% of which are singletons, and 3.5% to 4% rests with the top ten. In its sample, this clone was seen a few times. The CDR3 spans 12 residues. V shed 6 bases and J 3 bases; nucleotides not matched to a gene: 2. The germline gives CDR1 SNHLY, CDR2 FYNNEI. The specimen was peripheral blood, collected 28 days after the second AZD1222 dose. The clonotype originates from an adult who received the AZD1222 COVID-19 vaccine. V usage is TRBV2 and J usage is TRBJ2-7; 7 nucleotides agree with TRBD1. The CDR3 reads CASSTGVYEQYF. In nucleotides, the CDR3 is TGTGCCAGCAGCACAGGGGTCTACGAGCAGTACTTC.